The 9 T cell receptor beta chains in this list originate from one sample, sequenced in a study of T cell changes during pregnancy in multiple sclerosis. TCRdb's copy holds only in-frame clones and misses some; the assay was immunoSEQ multiplex PCR. The sample lists tens of thousands of clones; approximately 91% were seen once. Sequenced here: CD8+ T cells from peripheral blood mononuclear cells, sampled in the third trimester of pregnancy. These receptors were taken from a female donor with multiple sclerosis, enrolled in a pregnancy study.

The rearrangement joins TRBV5-1 to TRBJ1-2; D is undetermined. Germline values: CDR1 SGHRS, CDR2 YFSETQ. Trimming shortened V by 0 bases and J by 0 bases, and 6 bases separated the two germline ends. CDR3 length: 14 residues. The CDR3 loop reads CASSLAAANYGYTF. The CDR3 DNA reads TGCGCCAGCAGCTTGGCCGCAGCTAACTATGGCTACACCTTC. The full variable domain, in which reference TRBV5-1 and TRBJ1-2 provide the parts outside the CDR3, is KAGVTQTPRYLIKTRGQQVTLSCSPISGHRSVSWYQQTPGQGLQFLFEYFSETQRNKGNFPGRFSGRQFSNSRSEMNVSTLELGDSALYLCASSLAAANYGYTFGSGTRLTVV.

The rearrangement uses TRBV7-9 and TRBJ1-1, with a tentative D call TRBD1 (5 bases). Germline-derived CDR1 and CDR2 are SEHNR and FQNEAQ (reference sequence). The V end lost 5 bases, the J end lost 2 bases, and 18 bases lay between the germline ends. The length of the CDR3 is 16 residues. The CDR3 coding sequence is TGTGCCAGCAGCCGGAAGGACAAGCCTATAAACACTGAAGCTTTCTTT. Its translation is CASSRKDKPINTEAFF.

The rearrangement uses TRBV7-9 and TRBJ2-7, with D possibly being TRBD1 (5 bases). CDR1 and CDR2 (germline): SEHNR, FQNEAQ (reference sequence). The CDR3 totals 16 residues. Trimming removed 5 bases from V and 2 bases from J, with 19 bases in between. The DNA for the CDR3 is TGTGCCAGCAGCGCGAGAACAGGAACTTCTCCCTACGAGCAGTACTTC. As protein: CASSARTGTSPYEQYF.

This chain links TRBV6-1 with TRBJ2-5, with a possible D match to TRBD2 (6 bases). CDR1 is MNHNS, CDR2 SASEGT, per germline. The CDR3 contains 15 residues. Trimming stripped 4 bases from V and 5 bases from J, with 17 bases between. The CDR3 reads CASSVSVEGGETQYF. DNA for the CDR3: TGTGCCAGCAGTGTGAGTGTGGAGGGAGGCGAGACCCAGTACTTC.

The chain combines TRBV14 with TRBJ2-7; 8 positions agree with TRBD2. The V and J ends lost 0 bases and 1 base, in that order; junction bases with no gene match: 5. The CDR3 covers 16 residues. The germline V gene has CDR1 SGHDN and CDR2 FVKESK. DNA of the CDR3: TGTGCCAGCAGCCAAGATAGGACTAGCAGATCCTACGAGCAGTACTTC. This codes for CASSQDRTSRSYEQYF.

The chain joins TRBV18 to TRBJ2-7; D is ambiguous. Germline assignment: CDR1 KGHSH and CDR2 LQKENI. The CDR3 length is 16 residues. Trimming removed 7 bases at V and 2 bases at J, with 21 bases between. CDR3 DNA: TGTGCCAGCTGTTCACGATTTGGGCAGTGGACCTACGAGCAGTACTTC. Its translation is CASCSRFGQWTYEQYF.

The CDR3, as DNA: TGTGCCAGCAGCGTAGGAGCGGGGGGGATAGATACGCAGTATTTT. Protein product: CASSVGAGGIDTQYF. The chain has TRBV9 and TRBJ2-3; TRBD2 agrees at 10 bases. V gave up 0 bases and J gave up 5 bases; unmatched junction bases: 3. The CDR3 runs 15 residues. CDR1 and CDR2 (germline): SGDLS, YYNGEE. The variable domain in full, completed from reference TRBV9 and TRBJ2-3, reads DSGVTQTPKHLITATGQRVTLRCSPRSGDLSVYWYQQSLDQGLQFLIQYYNGEERAKGNILERFSAQQFPDLHSELNLSSLELGDSALYFCASSVGAGGIDTQYFGPGTRLTVL.

The chain has TRBV7-8 and TRBJ2-3; 11 bases are a match to TRBD2. The CDR3 contains 15 residues. Trimming at V came to 6 bases and at J to 1 base, leaving 3 bases not matched to a gene. Per the germline V gene, CDR1 is SGHVS and CDR2 is FQNEAQ. CDR3 sequence (DNA): TGTGCCAGCAGTCAACTAGCGGGGGGCACAGATACGCAGTATTTT. Its protein is CASSQLAGGTDTQYF.

This chain links TRBV6-6 with TRBJ1-1; a weak D match, TRBD1 (5 bases). The V and J ends lost 5 bases and 2 bases respectively, with 12 bases between them. This CDR3 is 14 amino acids long. Germline CDR1 and CDR2: MNHNY and SVGAGI (reference sequence). CDR3 sequence (DNA): TGTGCCAGCAGTCACGGGACTCTTAACACTGAAGCTTTCTTT. Translation: CASSHGTLNTEAFF.